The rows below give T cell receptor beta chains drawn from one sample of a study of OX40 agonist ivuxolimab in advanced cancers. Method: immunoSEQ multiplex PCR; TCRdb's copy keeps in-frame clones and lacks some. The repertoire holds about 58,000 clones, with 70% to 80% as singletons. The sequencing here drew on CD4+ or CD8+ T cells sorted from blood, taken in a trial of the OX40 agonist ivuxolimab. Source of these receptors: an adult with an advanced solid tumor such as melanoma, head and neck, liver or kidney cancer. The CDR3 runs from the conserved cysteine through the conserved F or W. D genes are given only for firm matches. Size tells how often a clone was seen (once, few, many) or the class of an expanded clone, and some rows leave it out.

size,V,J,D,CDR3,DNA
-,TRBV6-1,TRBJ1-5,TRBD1,CASSPMTGMGQPQHF,TGTGCCAGCAGCCCGATGACAGGGATGGGGCAGCCCCAGCATTTT
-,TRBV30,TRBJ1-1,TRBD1,CAWSVQGQGNTEAFF,TGTGCCTGGAGTGTACAAGGACAGGGAAACACTGAAGCTTTCTTT
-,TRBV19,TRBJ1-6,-,CASSIDLRSPLHF,TGTGCCAGTAGTATAGACTTAAGGTCACCCCTCCACTTT
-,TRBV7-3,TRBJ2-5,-,CASSASNTGSETQYF,TGTGCCAGCAGCGCCTCAAACACAGGGTCCGAGACCCAGTACTTC
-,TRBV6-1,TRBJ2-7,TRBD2,CASSEAGGASEQYF,TGTGCCAGCAGTGAAGCCGGGGGGGCCAGCGAGCAGTACTTC
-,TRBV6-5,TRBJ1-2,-,CASSLSPDTYGYTF,TGTGCCAGCAGCCTCAGCCCGGACACTTATGGCTACACCTTC
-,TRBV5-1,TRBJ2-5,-,CASSADSQETQYF,TGCGCCAGCAGCGCGGACAGCCAAGAGACCCAGTACTTC
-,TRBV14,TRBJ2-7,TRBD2,CASSQEDRGGCPYEQYF,TGTGCCAGCAGCCAAGAAGATAGGGGAGGGTGCCCCTACGAGCAGTACTTC
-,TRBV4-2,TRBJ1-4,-,CASSHGTLDRTTNEKLFF,TGTGCCAGCAGCCACGGTACCCTAGACAGGACAACTAATGAAAAACTGTTTTTT
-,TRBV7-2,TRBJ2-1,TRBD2,CASSPRTSGISYNEQFF,TGTGCCAGCAGCCCTAGGACTAGCGGGATTTCCTACAATGAGCAGTTCTTC
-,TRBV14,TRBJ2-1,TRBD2,CASSQGAGGSNEQFF,TGTGCCAGCAGCCAAGGAGCGGGAGGTAGCAATGAGCAGTTCTTC
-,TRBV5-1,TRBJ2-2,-,CASSLDRSGGELFF,TGCGCCAGCAGCCTAGACAGGTCCGGCGGGGAGCTGTTTTTT
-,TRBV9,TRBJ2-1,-,CASSVPREGGSYNEQFF,TGTGCCAGCAGCGTACCCAGAGAGGGGGGTTCCTACAATGAGCAGTTCTTC
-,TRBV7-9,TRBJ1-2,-,CASSPDGTYNYGSYTF,TGTGCCAGCAGCCCCGATGGGACTTATAACTATGGGAGCTACACCTTC
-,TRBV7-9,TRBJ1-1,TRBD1,CASNRLGQLNTEAFF,TGTGCCAGCAACCGATTGGGACAGCTGAACACTGAAGCTTTCTTT
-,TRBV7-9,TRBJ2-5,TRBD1,CASSSGTGVGQETQYF,TGTGCCAGCAGCTCCGGGACAGGGGTTGGTCAAGAGACCCAGTACTTC
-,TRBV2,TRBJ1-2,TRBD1,CASSGPAGTANYGYTF,TGTGCCAGCAGCGGACCAGCCGGGACAGCTAACTATGGCTACACCTTC
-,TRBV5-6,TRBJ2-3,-,CASSFGIPGTQYF,TGTGCCAGCAGCTTTGGGATTCCCGGCACGCAGTATTTT
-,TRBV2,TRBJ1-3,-,CASSDGGAGNTIYF,TGTGCCAGCAGTGACGGGGGCGCTGGAAACACCATATATTTT
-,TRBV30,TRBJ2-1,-,CAWNFDNYNEQFF,TGTGCCTGGAATTTCGATAACTACAATGAGCAGTTCTTC
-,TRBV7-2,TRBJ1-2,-,CASSLLFWSSNYGYTF,TGTGCCAGCAGCTTATTATTTTGGAGTTCCAACTATGGCTACACCTTC
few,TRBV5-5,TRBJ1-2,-,CASSLDYGYTF,TGTGCCAGCAGCTTGGACTATGGCTACACCTTC
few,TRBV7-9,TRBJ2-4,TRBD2,CASSFRSGLAGEGSIQYF,TGTGCCAGCAGTTTCCGGTCAGGACTAGCGGGAGAGGGTAGCATTCAGTACTTC
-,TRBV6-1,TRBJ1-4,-,CASSRVVNEKLFF,TGTGCCAGCAGTAGGGTAGTCAATGAAAAACTGTTTTTT
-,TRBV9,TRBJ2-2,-,CASSVEGIAGFSGELFF,TGTGCCAGCAGCGTAGAGGGGATAGCAGGGTTTTCCGGGGAGCTGTTTTTT
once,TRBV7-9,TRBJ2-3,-,CASSPLSTDTQYF,TGTGCCAGCAGCCCCCTAAGCACAGATACGCAGTATTTT
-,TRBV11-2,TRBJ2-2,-,CASSSARRIAGELFF,TGTGCCAGCAGCTCAGCCCGAAGGATTGCCGGGGAGCTGTTTTTT
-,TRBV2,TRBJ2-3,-,CASSGRGGGTDTQYF,TGTGCCAGCAGTGGAAGGGGGGGTGGCACAGATACGCAGTATTTT
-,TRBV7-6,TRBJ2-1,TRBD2,CASSLNLGTSARQFF,TGTGCCAGCAGCCTGAACCTGGGGACTAGCGCGAGGCAGTTCTTC
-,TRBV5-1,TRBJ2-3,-,CASSSERSTDTQYF,TGCGCCAGCAGCTCTGAGCGGAGCACAGATACGCAGTATTTT
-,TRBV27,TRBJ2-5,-,CASSFGVAETQYF,TGTGCCAGCAGTTTCGGGGTTGCAGAGACCCAGTACTTC
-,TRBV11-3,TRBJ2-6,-,CASSLDLGAGGSGANVLTF,TGTGCCAGCAGCTTAGATCTTGGGGCTGGAGGCTCTGGGGCCAACGTCCTGACTTTC
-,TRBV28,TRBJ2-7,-,CASTPGGGRDEQYF,TGTGCCAGCACCCCTGGGGGCGGTCGCGACGAGCAGTACTTC
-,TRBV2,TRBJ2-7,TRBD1,CASRGTVYEQYF,TGTGCCAGCAGAGGGACAGTCTACGAGCAGTACTTC
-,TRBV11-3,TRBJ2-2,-,CASSLEGYPHGWSAGELFF,TGTGCCAGCAGCTTGGAGGGGTATCCACATGGGTGGTCCGCCGGGGAGCTGTTTTTT
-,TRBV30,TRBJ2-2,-,CAWSDPWAPGELFF,TGTGCCTGGAGTGACCCGTGGGCCCCCGGGGAGCTGTTTTTT
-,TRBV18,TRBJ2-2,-,CASSPQQPRAGELFF,TGTGCCAGCTCACCACAACAGCCCAGGGCCGGGGAGCTGTTTTTT
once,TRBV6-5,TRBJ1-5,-,CASSPTGNSNQPQHF,TGTGCCAGCAGCCCAACAGGGAATAGCAATCAGCCCCAGCATTTT
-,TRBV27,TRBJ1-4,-,CASSRLVDSLIEKLFF,TGTGCCAGCAGCCGACTGGTCGACAGTTTAATTGAAAAACTGTTTTTT
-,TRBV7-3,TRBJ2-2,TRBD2,CASSSTSGSRTGELFF,TGTGCCAGCAGCTCCACTAGCGGGAGCCGCACCGGGGAGCTGTTTTTT